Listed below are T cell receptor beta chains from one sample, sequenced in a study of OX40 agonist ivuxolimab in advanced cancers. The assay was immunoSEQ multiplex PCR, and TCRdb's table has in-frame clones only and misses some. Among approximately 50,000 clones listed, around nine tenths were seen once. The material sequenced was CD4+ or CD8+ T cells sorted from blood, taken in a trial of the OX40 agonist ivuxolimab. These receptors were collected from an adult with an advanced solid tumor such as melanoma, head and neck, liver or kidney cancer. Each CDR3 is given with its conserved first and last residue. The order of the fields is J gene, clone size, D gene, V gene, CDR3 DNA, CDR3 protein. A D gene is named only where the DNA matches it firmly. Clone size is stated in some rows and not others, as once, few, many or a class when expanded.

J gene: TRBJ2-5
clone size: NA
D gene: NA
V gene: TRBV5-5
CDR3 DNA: TGTGCCAGCAGCGTCGGGCAGATAGAAGAGACCCAGTACTTC
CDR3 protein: CASSVGQIEETQYF

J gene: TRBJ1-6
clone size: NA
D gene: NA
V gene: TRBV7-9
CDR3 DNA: TGTGCCAGCCGGGACTGGAATCTCTATAATTCACCCCTCCACTTT
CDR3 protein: CASRDWNLYNSPLHF

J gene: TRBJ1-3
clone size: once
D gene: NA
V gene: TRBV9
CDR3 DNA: TGTGCCAGCAGCGCCCGACAGTTCATGTCTGGAAACACCATATATTTT
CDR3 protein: CASSARQFMSGNTIYF

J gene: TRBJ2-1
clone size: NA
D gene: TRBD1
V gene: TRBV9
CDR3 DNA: TGTGCCAGCAGCGTAGCTATGCAGGGGGCGGGTAATGAGCAGTTCTTC
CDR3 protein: CASSVAMQGAGNEQFF

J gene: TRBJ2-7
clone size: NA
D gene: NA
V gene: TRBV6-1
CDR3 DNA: TGTGCCAGCAGTTTCCGGGACGACGAGGGCTACGAGCAGTACTTC
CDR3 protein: CASSFRDDEGYEQYF

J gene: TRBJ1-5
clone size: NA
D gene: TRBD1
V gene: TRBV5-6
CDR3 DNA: TGTGCCAGCAGCTTCGCCGGGACAGGGGTTTTTCCCCAGCATTTT
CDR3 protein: CASSFAGTGVFPQHF

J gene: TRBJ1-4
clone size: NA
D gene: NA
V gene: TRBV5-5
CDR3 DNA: TGTGCCAGCAGCATCGCAACTAATGAAAAACTGTTTTTT
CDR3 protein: CASSIATNEKLFF

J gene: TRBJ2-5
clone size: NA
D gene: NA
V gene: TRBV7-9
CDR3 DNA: TGTGCCAGCAGCCTCTCTGACAGCCAAGAGACCCAGTACTTC
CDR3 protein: CASSLSDSQETQYF

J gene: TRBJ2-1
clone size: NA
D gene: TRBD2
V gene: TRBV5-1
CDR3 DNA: TGCGCCAGCAGCCAAGCACCGGGACTAGCGGGATTCGGCTCCTACAATGAGCAGTTCTTC
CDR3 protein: CASSQAPGLAGFGSYNEQFF

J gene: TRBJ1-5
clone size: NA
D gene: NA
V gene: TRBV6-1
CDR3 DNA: TGTGCCAGCAGTGAACTGCATAGCAATCAGCCCCAGCATTTT
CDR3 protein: CASSELHSNQPQHF

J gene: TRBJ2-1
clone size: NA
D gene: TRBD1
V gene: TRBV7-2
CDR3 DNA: TGTGCCAGCAGCACAGGGGCCTACAATGAGCAGTTCTTC
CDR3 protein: CASSTGAYNEQFF

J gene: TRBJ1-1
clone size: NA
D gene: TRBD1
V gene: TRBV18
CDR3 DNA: TGTGCCAGCTCAGACAGGGGGACGTACACTGAAGCTTTCTTT
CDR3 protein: CASSDRGTYTEAFF

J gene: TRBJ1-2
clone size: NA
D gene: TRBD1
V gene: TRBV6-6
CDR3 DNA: TGTGCCAGCAGTATAACAGGGGCTCCGTTTGGCTACACCTTC
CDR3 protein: CASSITGAPFGYTF

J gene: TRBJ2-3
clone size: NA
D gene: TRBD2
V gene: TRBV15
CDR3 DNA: TGTGCCACCAGCAGAGGTATAGCGGGAACAGATACGCAGTATTTT
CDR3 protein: CATSRGIAGTDTQYF

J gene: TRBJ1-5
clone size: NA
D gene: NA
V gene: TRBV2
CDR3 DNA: TGTGCCAGTCGCGGGGGGAATCAGCCCCAGCATTTT
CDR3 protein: CASRGGNQPQHF

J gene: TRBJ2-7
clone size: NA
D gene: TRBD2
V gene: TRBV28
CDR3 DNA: TGTGCCAGCAGTCTCCTTTCTAGCGGGTCCTACGAGCAGTACTTC
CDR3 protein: CASSLLSSGSYEQYF

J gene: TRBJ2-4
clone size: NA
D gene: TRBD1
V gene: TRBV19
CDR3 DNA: TGTGCCAGTAGCCCAGAGGACAGGGGCCTGGACATTCAGTACTTC
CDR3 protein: CASSPEDRGLDIQYF